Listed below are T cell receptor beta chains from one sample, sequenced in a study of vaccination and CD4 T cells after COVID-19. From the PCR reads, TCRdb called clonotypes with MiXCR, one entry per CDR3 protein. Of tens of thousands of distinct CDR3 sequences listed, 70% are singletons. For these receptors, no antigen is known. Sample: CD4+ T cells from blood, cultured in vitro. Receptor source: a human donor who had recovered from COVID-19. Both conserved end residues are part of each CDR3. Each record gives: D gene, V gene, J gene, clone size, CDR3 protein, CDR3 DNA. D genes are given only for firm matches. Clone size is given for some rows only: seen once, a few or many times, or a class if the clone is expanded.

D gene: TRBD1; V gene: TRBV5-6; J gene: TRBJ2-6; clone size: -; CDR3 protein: CASSRAGTGGPGANVLTF; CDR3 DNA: TGTGCCAGCAGCCGGGCGGGGACAGGGGGGCCCGGGGCCAACGTCCTGACTTTC
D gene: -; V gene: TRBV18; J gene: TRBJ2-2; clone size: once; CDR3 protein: CASSHWGAGELFF; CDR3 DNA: TGTGCCAGCTCCCATTGGGGGGCCGGGGAGCTGTTTTTT
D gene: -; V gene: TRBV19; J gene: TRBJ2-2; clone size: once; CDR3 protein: CASSRPGELFF; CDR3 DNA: TGTGCCAGTAGTCGGCCGGGGGAGCTGTTTTTT
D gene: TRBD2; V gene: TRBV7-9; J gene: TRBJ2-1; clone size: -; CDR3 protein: CASSWESGGAGENNEQFF; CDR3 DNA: TGTGCCAGCAGCTGGGAATCGGGGGGGGCGGGGGAGAACAATGAGCAGTTCTTC
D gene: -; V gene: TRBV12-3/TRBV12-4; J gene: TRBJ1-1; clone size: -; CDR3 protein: CASSFSGKRGMNTEAFF; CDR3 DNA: TGTGCCAGCAGTTTCTCAGGGAAACGGGGCATGAACACTGAAGCTTTCTTT
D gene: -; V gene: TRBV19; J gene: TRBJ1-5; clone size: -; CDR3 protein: CASRPTGSYQPQHF; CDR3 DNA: TGTGCCAGCCGCCCCACAGGGTCTTATCAGCCCCAGCATTTT
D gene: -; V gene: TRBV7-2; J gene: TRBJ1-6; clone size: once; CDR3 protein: CASSPGAGYGVSPLHF; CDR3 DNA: TGTGCCAGCAGCCCAGGGGCTGGCTATGGCGTTTCACCCCTCCACTTT
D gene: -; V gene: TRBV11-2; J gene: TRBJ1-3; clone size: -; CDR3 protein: CASSSIKGTGNTIYF; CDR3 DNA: TGTGCCAGCAGCTCAATCAAGGGGACTGGAAACACCATATATTTT
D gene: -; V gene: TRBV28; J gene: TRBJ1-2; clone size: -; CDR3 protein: CASRKPDKARGYTF; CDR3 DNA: TGTGCCAGCAGAAAACCGGACAAAGCGCGTGGCTACACCTTC
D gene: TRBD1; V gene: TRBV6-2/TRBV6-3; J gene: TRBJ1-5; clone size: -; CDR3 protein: CASSPTTGGNFKQHF; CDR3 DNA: TGTGCCAGCAGTCCGACGACAGGGGGAAACTTCAAACAGCATTTT
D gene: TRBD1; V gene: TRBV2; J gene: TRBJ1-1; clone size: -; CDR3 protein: CASSDVGTGFAEAFF; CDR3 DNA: TGTGCCAGCAGTGACGTCGGGACAGGGTTCGCTGAAGCTTTCTTT
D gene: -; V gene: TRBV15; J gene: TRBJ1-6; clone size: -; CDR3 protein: CATSRATTGNSPLHF; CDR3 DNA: TGTGCCACCAGCAGAGCCACTACAGGGAATTCACCCCTCCACTTT
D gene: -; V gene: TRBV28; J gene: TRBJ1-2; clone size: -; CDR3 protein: CASSFGQQGYTF; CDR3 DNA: TGTGCCAGCAGTTTCGGACAGCAGGGCTACACCTTC
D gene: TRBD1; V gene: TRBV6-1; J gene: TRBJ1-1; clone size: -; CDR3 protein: CASLRQGRSGYTEAFF; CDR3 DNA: TGTGCCAGCCTACGACAGGGGCGGTCGGGGTACACTGAAGCTTTCTTT
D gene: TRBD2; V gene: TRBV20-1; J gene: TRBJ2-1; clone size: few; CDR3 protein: CSARDGTSGYNEQFF; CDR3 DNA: TGCAGTGCTAGAGACGGGACTAGCGGCTACAATGAGCAGTTCTTC
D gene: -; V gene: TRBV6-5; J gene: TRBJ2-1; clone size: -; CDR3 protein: CASSYSSGKYNEQFF; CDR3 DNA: TGTGCCAGCAGTTACTCGTCGGGAAAGTACAATGAGCAGTTCTTC
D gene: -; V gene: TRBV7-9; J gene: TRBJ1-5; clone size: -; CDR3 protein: CASSLGSSRNQPQHF; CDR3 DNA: TGTGCCAGCAGTTTGGGGTCAAGCCGCAATCAGCCCCAGCATTTT
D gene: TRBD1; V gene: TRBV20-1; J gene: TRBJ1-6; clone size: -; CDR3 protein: CSAIWTGADNSPLHF; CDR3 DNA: TGCAGTGCAATCTGGACAGGGGCTGATAATTCACCCCTCCACTTT
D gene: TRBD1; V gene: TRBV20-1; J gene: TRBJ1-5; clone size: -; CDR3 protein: CSARDWDRVRSQPQHF; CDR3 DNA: TGCAGTGCTAGAGATTGGGACAGGGTGCGTAGTCAGCCCCAGCATTTT
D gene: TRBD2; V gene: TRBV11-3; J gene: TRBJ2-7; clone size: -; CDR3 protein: CASSLGDRTSGKYEQYF; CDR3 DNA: TGTGCCAGCAGCTTAGGGGACCGGACTAGCGGGAAATACGAGCAGTACTTC
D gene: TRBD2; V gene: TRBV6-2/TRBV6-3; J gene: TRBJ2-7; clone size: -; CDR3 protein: CASKGSGTPYEQYF; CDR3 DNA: TGTGCCAGCAAGGGTAGCGGGACCCCCTACGAGCAGTACTTC
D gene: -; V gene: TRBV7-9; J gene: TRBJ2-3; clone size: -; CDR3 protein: CAGVGDTQYF; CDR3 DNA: TGTGCCGGAGTGGGGGATACGCAGTATTTT
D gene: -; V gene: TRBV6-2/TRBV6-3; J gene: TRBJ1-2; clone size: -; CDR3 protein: CASSPLRGGGSGYTF; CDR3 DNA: TGTGCCAGCAGCCCCCTCCGGGGGGGAGGGTCTGGCTACACCTTC
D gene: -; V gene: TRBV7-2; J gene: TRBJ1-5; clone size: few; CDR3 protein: CASSLVPGHLIQPQHF; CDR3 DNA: TGTGCCAGCAGCTTAGTTCCGGGGCACCTTATTCAGCCCCAGCATTTT
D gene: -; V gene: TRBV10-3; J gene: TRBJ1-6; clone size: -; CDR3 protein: CAISELEGRDNSPLHF; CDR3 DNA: TGTGCCATCAGTGAGTTGGAAGGACGGGACAATTCACCCCTCCACTTT
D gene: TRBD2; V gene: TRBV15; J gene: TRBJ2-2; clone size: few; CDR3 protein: CATSRDKAGTSRGELFF; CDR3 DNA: TGTGCCACCAGCAGAGACAAAGCCGGGACTAGCCGCGGGGAGCTGTTTTTT
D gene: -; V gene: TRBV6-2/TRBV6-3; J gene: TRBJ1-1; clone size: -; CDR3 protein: CASSYSRLPHRSEAFF; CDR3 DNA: TGTGCCAGCAGTTACTCGAGACTCCCTCATCGTTCTGAAGCTTTCTTT
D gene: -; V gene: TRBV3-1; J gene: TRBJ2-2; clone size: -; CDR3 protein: CASSLLNTGELFF; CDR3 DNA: TGTGCCAGCAGCCTCTTAAACACCGGGGAGCTGTTTTTT
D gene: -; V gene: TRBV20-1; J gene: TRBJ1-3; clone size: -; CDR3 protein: CSATDGNSGNTIYF; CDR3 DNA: TGCAGTGCCACGGACGGTAACTCTGGAAACACCATATATTTT
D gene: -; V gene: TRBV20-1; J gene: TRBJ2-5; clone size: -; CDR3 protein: CSAITRSETQYF; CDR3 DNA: TGCAGTGCCATTACCCGAAGCGAGACCCAGTACTTC
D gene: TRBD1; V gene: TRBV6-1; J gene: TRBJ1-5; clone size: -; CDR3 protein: CASRGQELGNQPQHF; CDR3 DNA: TGTGCCAGCAGGGGACAGGAGCTAGGCAATCAGCCCCAGCATTTT
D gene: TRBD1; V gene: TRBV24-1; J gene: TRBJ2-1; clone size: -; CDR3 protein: CATSVDRGRDNEQFF; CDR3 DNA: TGTGCCACCAGTGTTGACAGGGGGAGGGACAATGAGCAGTTCTTC
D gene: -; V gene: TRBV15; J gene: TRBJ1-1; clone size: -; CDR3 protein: CATSRVGLGAFF; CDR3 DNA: TGTGCCACCAGCAGAGTTGGGTTGGGGGCTTTCTTT
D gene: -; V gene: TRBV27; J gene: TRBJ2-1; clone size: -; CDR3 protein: CASSRDVFDEQFF; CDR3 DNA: TGTGCCAGCAGCCGGGACGTTTTCGATGAGCAGTTCTTC
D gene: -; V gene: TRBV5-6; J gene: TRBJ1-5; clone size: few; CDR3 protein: CASSPSVAPLGNQPQHF; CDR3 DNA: TGTGCCAGCAGCCCCTCGGTGGCCCCGCTTGGCAATCAGCCCCAGCATTTT
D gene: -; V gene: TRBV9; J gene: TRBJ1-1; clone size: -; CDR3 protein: CASSPQRAYTEAFF; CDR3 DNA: TGTGCCAGCAGCCCCCAGCGGGCCTACACTGAAGCTTTCTTT
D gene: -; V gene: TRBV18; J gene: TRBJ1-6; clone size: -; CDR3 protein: CASSLDGSYNSPLHF; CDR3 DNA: TGTGCCAGCTCTCTGGACGGCTCCTATAATTCACCCCTCCACTTT
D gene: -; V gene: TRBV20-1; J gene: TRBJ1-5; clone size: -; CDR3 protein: CSASIGLSNQPQHF; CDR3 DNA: TGCAGTGCTAGTATAGGGCTGAGCAATCAGCCCCAGCATTTT
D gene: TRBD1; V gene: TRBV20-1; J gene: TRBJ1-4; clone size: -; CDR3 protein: CSARDRDRELEKLFF; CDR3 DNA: TGCAGTGCTAGAGACAGGGACAGGGAACTTGAAAAACTGTTTTTT
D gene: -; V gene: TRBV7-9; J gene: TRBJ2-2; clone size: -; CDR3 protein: CASSPTGSGELFF; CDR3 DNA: TGTGCCAGCAGCCCCACAGGGTCCGGGGAGCTGTTTTTT
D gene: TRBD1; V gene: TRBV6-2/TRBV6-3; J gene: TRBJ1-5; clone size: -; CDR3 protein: CASTGSPGQAGYSNQPQHF; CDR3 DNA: TGTGCCAGCACCGGAAGCCCGGGACAGGCGGGTTATAGCAATCAGCCCCAGCATTTT
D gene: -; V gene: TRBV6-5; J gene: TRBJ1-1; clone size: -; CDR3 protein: CASSSPTGGEAFF; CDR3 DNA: TGTGCCAGCAGTTCCCCAACCGGGGGTGAAGCTTTCTTT